These 5 T cell receptor beta chains originate from one sample sequenced in a study of blood T cell repertoires in COVID-19. Libraries were prepared by immunoSEQ multiplex PCR; TCRdb keeps only in-frame clonotypes and omits some of them. The sample includes approximately 93,000 clones, about 91% seen only once; the top ten take around 0.47%. The source material was peripheral blood. These receptors were obtained from a man between 60 and 75 years old with acute or convalescent COVID-19.

The chain has TRBV6-1 and TRBJ1-4; 11 positions agree with TRBD1. CDR1 MNHNS and CDR2 SASEGT come from the germline V gene. The CDR3 loop spans 19 amino acids. Trimming removed 4 bases from V and 0 bases from J; junction bases left unmatched: 10. This chain's CDR3 is CASSVRDRGGIATNEKLFF. The CDR3 coding sequence is TGTGCCAGCAGTGTCCGGGACAGGGGGGGGATTGCAACTAATGAAAAACTGTTTTTT.

The genes are TRBV12-3 or TRBV12-4 and TRBJ2-7; D remains ambiguous. Deletions cut 3 bases from V and 6 bases from J, with 12 bases between. There are 13 residues in the CDR3. The CDR3 DNA sequence: TGTGCCAGCAGTTTTAGTTTAGCCCTCGAGCAGTACTTC. Its translation: CASSFSLALEQYF.

To note about this clone: Distinct nucleotide sequences in the sample also encode this CDR3. V and J are TRBV7-3 and TRBJ2-3; the match to TRBD1 covers 11 bases. V lost 5 bases to trimming and J lost 3 bases; unmatched junction nucleotides: 4. CDR3 length: 15 residues. Germline assignment: CDR1 SGHTA and CDR2 FQGTGA. CDR3 in DNA: TGTGCCAGCAGCCAGGACAGGGGGCTTACAGATACGCAGTATTTT. As protein: CASSQDRGLTDTQYF.

This clone was observed a handful of times. The rearrangement joins TRBV11-2 to TRBJ2-5; possibly TRBD2 for D (6 bases). Trimming left V 2 bases short and J 4 bases short, with 11 bases between. Germline V lookup: CDR1 SGHAT, CDR2 FQNNGV. The CDR3 loop spans 14 amino acids. CDR3 nucleotides: TGTGCCAGCAGCTTAAACGGGGGAGGAGAGACCCAGTACTTC. It yields the protein CASSLNGGGETQYF.

The chain has TRBV5-1 and TRBJ2-1; D is ambiguous. Trimming left V 0 bases short and J 5 bases short, with 9 bases between. CDR1 and CDR2 (germline): SGHRS, YFSETQ. The CDR3 is made up of 14 amino acids. CDR3 nucleotides: TGCGCCAGCAGCTTGGGTAGCCCCAACAATGAGCAGTTCTTC. Translation: CASSLGSPNNEQFF.